This entry lists 5 T cell receptor beta chains sequenced from one sample in a study of shared clonotypes between healthy human individuals. Generated by immunoSEQ multiplex PCR, the TCRdb table keeps only in-frame clones and is missing some. The repertoire holds 300,000 to 350,000 clones, with 70% to 75% as singletons. The specimen was memory CD4+ T cells sorted from blood. Subset given: CD45RA-negative fraction. The receptors derive from a man aged 30 to 45 in good health.

In this sample, this clone turned up once. J is TRBJ2-7 and V is TRBV19; D may be TRBD2 (6 bases). Germline V CDR1 and CDR2: LNHDA, SQIVND (reference sequence). This CDR3 spans 14 amino acids. The V end lost 0 bases, the J end lost 2 bases, and 8 bases lay between the germline ends. CDR3 region: CASSIEQRAYEQYF. The CDR3 coding sequence is TGTGCCAGTAGTATAGAACAGCGGGCCTACGAGCAGTACTTC. Filled out from reference TRBV19 and TRBJ2-7, the complete variable domain reads DGGITQSPKYLFRKEGQNVTLSCEQNLNHDAMYWYRQDPGQGLRLIYYSQIVNDFQKGDIAEGYSVSREKKESFPLTVTSAQKNPTAFYLCASSIEQRAYEQYFGPGTRLTVT.

The J gene is TRBJ2-2, the V gene TRBV29-1, with 11 nucleotides matching TRBD1. V lost 4 bases and J lost 6; bases outside the gene matches: 1. CDR1 is SQVTM, CDR2 ANQGSEA, per germline. The CDR3 has 13 residues. The CDR3 region has the DNA TGCAGCGTTGGGGACAGGGGGTCCGGGGAGCTGTTTTTT. This encodes CSVGDRGSGELFF.

The V gene is TRBV18, the J gene TRBJ2-4; 12 bases line up with TRBD2. The J segment lost 5 bases and the V segment lost 1 base, leaving 9 bases of the junction unmatched. Germline values: CDR1 KGHSH, CDR2 LQKENI. The CDR3 runs 18 residues. The CDR3 bases are TGTGCCAGCTCACCACGGCCGACTAGCGGGAGTAGGGAAAACATTCAGTACTTC. Encoded protein: CASSPRPTSGSRENIQYF.

The J gene is TRBJ2-5, the V gene TRBV2; D is possibly TRBD1 or TRBD2 (5 bases each). The V gene's germline CDR1 is SNHLY and CDR2 FYNNEI. Trimming took 6 bases from V and 3 from J, leaving 14 bases between them. The CDR3 has 14 amino acids. The CDR3 region has the DNA TGTGCCAGCAGCGCGCAGGGAGTGGAAGAGACCCAGTACTTC. Translating gives CASSAQGVEETQYF.

This chain connects TRBV29-1 to TRBJ2-3; 15 nucleotides line up with TRBD2. The length of the CDR3 is 14 residues. Trimming cost V 4 bases and J 5 bases; bases outside gene matches: 1. The germline V gene has CDR1 SQVTM and CDR2 ANQGSEA. CDR3 nucleotides: TGCAGCGTTGCGGGACTAGCGGGAGGAGATACGCAGTATTTT. It yields the protein CSVAGLAGGDTQYF.